The 21 T cell receptor beta chains given below trace back to one sample, sequenced in a study of a mutant IDH1 vaccine in newly diagnosed glioma. Generated by immunoSEQ multiplex PCR, the TCRdb table keeps only in-frame clones and is missing some. The sample holds about 59,000 clones, more than 90% seen once. Time point indicated: baseline, week 1 (first vaccination visit). Treatment reported: pre-vaccination baseline after standard-of-care therapy. The specimen comprised PBMCs, sampled from a glioma patient treated with radiotherapy, temozolomide or both. The receptor set was obtained from a man in his fifties or sixties with glioma.

V is TRBV7-6 and J is TRBJ2-2; D ambiguous. In germline, CDR1 is SGHVS, CDR2 FNYEAQ. The V end was cut by 5 bases, the J end by 0 bases, with 13 bases between. The CDR3 contains 16 residues. DNA of the CDR3: TGTGCCAGCAGCGTCCGGTCCCTATCGAACACCGGGGAGCTGTTTTTT. Amino acid sequence: CASSVRSLSNTGELFF.

The genes are TRBV4-3 and TRBJ1-6; 8 bases are a match to TRBD1. Germline-derived CDR1 and CDR2 are LGHNA and YSLEER. This CDR3 region has 16 residues. V shed 4 bases and J 7 bases; nucleotides not matched to a gene: 9. This CDR3 reads CASSPDRPGGNSPLHF. The CDR3 nucleotides are TGCGCCAGCAGCCCCGACCGTCCAGGGGGCAATTCACCCCTCCACTTT.

This clone was recorded once. This sequence joins TRBV5-1 and TRBJ2-7, with TRBD1 matching 11 bases. The CDR3 consists of 15 residues. The V gene's germline CDR1 is SGHRS and CDR2 YFSETQ. The V segment lost 4 bases and the J segment 2 bases; nucleotides outside the gene matches: 5. This CDR3 reads CASSPGQGAAYEQYF. The CDR3, as DNA: TGCGCCAGCAGCCCAGGACAGGGGGCGGCCTACGAGCAGTACTTC.

As for this clone: Mismatch with germline at one junction end may stem from a read error. This chain links TRBV7-7 with TRBJ2-7, with 7 bases matching TRBD1. Looked up from germline, CDR1 is SSHAT and CDR2 is FNYEAQ (reference sequence). This CDR3 comprises 15 residues. For the CDR3, the DNA is TGTGCTAGCAGCTTAGCACAGGGGCCCTCCTACGAGCAGTACTTC. This sequence encodes CASSLAQGPSYEQYF. Complete variable domain (other parts from reference TRBV7-7 and TRBJ2-7): GAGVSQSPRYKVTKRGQDVTLRCDPISSHATLYWYQQALGQGPEFLTYFNYEAQPDKSGLPSDRFSAERPEGSISTLTIQRTEQRDSAMYRCASSLAQGPSYEQYFGPGTRLTVT.

This clone was detected only once. As DNA, the CDR3 is TGTGCCAGCGGCAAGGGGCGAAACTATGGCTACACCTTC. Translating gives CASGKGRNYGYTF. The chain employs TRBV13 and TRBJ1-2, with D possibly TRBD1 on 5 matching bases. Trimming stripped 8 bases from V and 2 bases from J, with 12 bases between. Germline lookup yields CDR1 PRHDT and CDR2 FYEKMQ (reference sequence). The length of the CDR3 is 13 residues.

The gene calls are TRBV29-1 and TRBJ1-3; no clear D gene. Per germline, CDR1 SQVTM and CDR2 ANQGSEA. Between the trimmed V and J ends, which lost 4 bases and 0 bases, there was a span of 7 bases. This CDR3 contains 13 residues. The CDR3 spells CSVVKSSGNTIYF. The CDR3 DNA follows: TGCAGCGTTGTGAAGAGCTCTGGAAACACCATATATTTT.

The chain joins TRBV29-1 to TRBJ2-5, with 9 bases matching TRBD2. Germline trimming cut 6 bases from V and 3 bases from J; bases unmatched to any gene: 8. The CDR3 covers 14 residues. Germline V gene lookup returns CDR1 SQVTM and CDR2 ANQGSEA. CDR3 sequence (DNA): TGCAGCGTGACCCTTCTAGCGGGGAAAGAGACCCAGTACTTC. As protein: CSVTLLAGKETQYF.

This clone is medium-sized by share. V gene TRBV4-1 combines with J gene TRBJ2-7; D is possibly TRBD1 (6 bases). Germline V lookup: CDR1 MGHRA, CDR2 YSYEKL. The CDR3 length is 15 residues. V was shortened by 0 bases and J by 3 bases, with 12 bases between the two germline ends. CDR3 bases: TGCGCCAGCAGCCAAGAGCCAGGGGCTGTCTACGAGCAGTACTTC. Amino acid sequence: CASSQEPGAVYEQYF.

The chain couples TRBV11-2 to TRBJ2-4, with D possibly being TRBD1 or TRBD2 (5 bases each). V was pared by 5 bases and J by 15 bases, with 20 bases between. The CDR3 totals 13 residues. Germline V lookup: CDR1 SGHAT, CDR2 FQNNGV. The CDR3 sequence is CASSPGTVNLLYF. The CDR3 bases are TGTGCCAGCAGCCCCGGGACCGTTAATCTTTTGTACTTC.

The chain couples TRBV29-1 to TRBJ1-1; a weak D match, TRBD1 (5 bases). V was clipped by 7 bases and J by 1 base, with 13 bases between them. Germline V lookup: CDR1 SQVTM, CDR2 ANQGSEA. CDR3 length equals 13 residues. As DNA, the CDR3 is TGCAGCGCCGATCAGGGCGGGAACACTGAAGCTTTCTTT. This codes for CSADQGGNTEAFF. Full variable domain (outside the CDR3, taken from reference TRBV29-1 and TRBJ1-1): SAVISQKPSRDICQRGTSLTIQCQVDSQVTMMFWYRQQPGQSLTLIATANQGSEATYESGFVIDKFPISRPNLTFSTLTVSNMSPEDSSIYLCSADQGGNTEAFFGQGTRLTVV.

The chain is built from TRBV30 and TRBJ2-5; D tentatively fits TRBD1 or TRBD2 (7 bases each). The germline V gene encodes CDR1 GTSNPN and CDR2 SVGIG (reference sequence). The ends were cut back, 3 bases at V and 11 bases at J, with 25 bases in the middle. The CDR3 covers 15 residues. CDR3 loop: CAWSSGGQRDGEQYF. CDR3 bases: TGTGCCTGGAGCTCGGGGGGACAGAGGGACGGGGAGCAGTACTTC.

This chain links TRBV10-3 with TRBJ2-3; 9 bases agree with TRBD2. The germline V gene has CDR1 ENHRY and CDR2 SYGVKD. The CDR3 has 15 amino acids. V was pared by 4 bases and J by 6 bases, with 8 bases of the junction left unmatched. CDR3 coding DNA: TGTGCCATCAGTGGGGTAGCGGGGGCATCGGATACGCAGTATTTT. Translated, it gives CAISGVAGASDTQYF.

This chain uses TRBV11-2 with TRBJ1-2, with D tentatively TRBD1 (6 bases). The CDR3 consists of 15 residues. Trimming left V 4 bases short and J 4 bases short, with 16 bases between. Germline V gives CDR1 SGHAT, CDR2 FQNNGV. The DNA for the CDR3 is TGTGCCAGCAGCTCCCGGGGGGCCCGCGGCTATGGCTACACCTTC. This translates into CASSSRGARGYGYTF.

The chain couples TRBV14 to TRBJ2-7; no firm D call. The CDR3 extends over 12 amino acids. Trimming took 1 base from V and 7 from J, leaving 8 bases between them. Germline values: CDR1 SGHDN, CDR2 FVKESK. CDR3 region: CASSQALGEQYF. In DNA, the CDR3 is TGTGCCAGCAGCCAAGCGTTAGGGGAGCAGTACTTC. Drawing the rest from reference TRBV14 and TRBJ2-7, the complete variable domain is EAGVTQFPSHSVIEKGQTVTLRCDPISGHDNLYWYRRVMGKEIKFLLHFVKESKQDESGMPNNRFLAERTGGTYSTLKVQPAELEDSGVYFCASSQALGEQYFGPGTRLTVT.

The chain is built from TRBV9 and TRBJ1-1; the D is unclear. V dropped 4 bases and J dropped 1 base, with 23 bases sitting between them. Germline values: CDR1 SGDLS, CDR2 YYNGEE. This CDR3 is built from 18 residues. As DNA, the CDR3 is TGTGCCAGCAGCACTTCCCCGGTGGAACGGGGTCGGAACACTGAAGCTTTCTTT. Translation gives CASSTSPVERGRNTEAFF.

The sample holds one count of this clone. At one of its ends the junction is not consistent with the germline gene, which may arise from a read error. The CDR3 sequence is CSPRADTQYF. The CDR3 nucleotides are TGCAGTCCTAGGGCAGATACGCAGTATTTT. The chain couples TRBV20-1 to TRBJ2-3; D is ambiguous. The length of the CDR3 is 10 residues. Per the germline V gene, CDR1 is DFQATT and CDR2 is SNEGSKA (reference sequence).

The chain joins TRBV7-3 to TRBJ2-1; the match to TRBD2 covers 8 bases. The CDR3 runs to 15 residues. CDR1 and CDR2 from the germline V gene are SGHTA and FQGTGA. V shed 5 bases, J shed 7 bases, and the junction held 10 bases outside the gene matches. The CDR3 nucleotides read TGTGCCAGCAGCCCCCGGACTAGCCTCCGGAATGAGCAGTTCTTC. Translation gives CASSPRTSLRNEQFF.

This clone occurred once. V usage is TRBV15 and J usage is TRBJ1-2; tentatively, D is TRBD1 (5 bases). The CDR3 contains 12 residues. Trimming shortened V by 4 bases and J by 2 bases, and 5 bases separated the two germline ends. Germline CDR1 and CDR2: LNHNV and YYDKDF (reference sequence). DNA of the CDR3: TGTGCCACCAGCAACAGGAACTATGGCTACACCTTC. Amino acids: CATSNRNYGYTF.

This clone was observed a handful of times. The chain recombines TRBV9 with TRBJ2-7; D is unresolved. Germline lookup yields CDR1 SGDLS and CDR2 YYNGEE. The length of the CDR3 is 12 residues. V was clipped by 4 bases and J by 3 bases, with 8 bases between them. CDR3 coding DNA: TGTGCCAGCAGCAAAGTGGGCTACGAGCAGTACTTC. The encoded protein is CASSKVGYEQYF.

CDR3 sequence reads: CASTPNGKRGHSTDTQYF. The CDR3, as DNA: TGTGCCAGCACCCCTAATGGAAAGCGGGGGCACAGCACAGATACGCAGTATTTT. The chain has TRBV7-2 and TRBJ2-3, with TRBD2 matching over 8 bases. The CDR3 consists of 18 residues. Trimming cost V 7 bases and J 0 bases; bases outside gene matches: 15. Germline CDR1 is SGHTA and CDR2 is FQGNSA.

This rearrangement joins TRBV29-1 to TRBJ1-1; 7 positions match TRBD1. V lost 7 bases, J lost 7 bases, and 12 bases stayed unmatched. CDR3 length: 13 residues. Germline CDR1 and CDR2: SQVTM and ANQGSEA. In DNA form, the CDR3 reads TGCAGCGCTCGACAGGGAAGAGCTCTTGAAGCTTTCTTT. The encoded protein is CSARQGRALEAFF. Full variable domain (remainder filled in from reference TRBV29-1 and TRBJ1-1): SAVISQKPSRDICQRGTSLTIQCQVDSQVTMMFWYRQQPGQSLTLIATANQGSEATYESGFVIDKFPISRPNLTFSTLTVSNMSPEDSSIYLCSARQGRALEAFFGQGTRLTVV.